The sequence of this TCR beta chain was determined in a study of T-cell reconstitution after alpha-beta-depleted transplantation in children. The study, taken as a whole, reports: As was reported, about two months after transplant, alpha-beta T cells came from several hundred expanded graft clones. The origin of high day-60 TCRbeta diversity in some patients lay in surviving recipient T cells and thymic progenitors. T-cell numbers and diversity, one year after transplant, stemmed largely from T cells that were newly produced.

Remarks on this clonotype: Its antigen is undetermined.

The library targeted TCRbeta and was prepared with unique molecular identifiers. TCRdb reprocessed the PCR reads via MiXCR and lists one record per CDR3 protein. The table shows approximately 250,000 distinct CDR3 sequences, with roughly 23% occurring only once. The receptor comes from a girl aged 2 to 10 with Fanconi anemia, due to receive a stem cell transplant. The sample here was PBMCs, taken before TCRalphabeta/CD19-depleted stem cell transplant.

In DNA, the CDR3 is TGCAGTGCTGGGGACGACTCCTACGAGCAGTACTTC. As protein: CSAGDDSYEQYF. The chain joins TRBV20-1 to TRBJ2-7, with D perhaps matching TRBD1 or TRBD2 (5 bases each). The CDR3 loop spans 12 amino acids. V lost 5 bases to trimming and J lost 0 bases, with 8 bases between them. Per germline, CDR1 DFQATT and CDR2 SNEGSKA (reference sequence).